The source of this TCR beta chain is a study of long-term antiretroviral therapy in people with HIV. Trimming removed 2 bases at V and 1 base at J, with 7 bases between. Per the germline V gene, CDR1 is SGHKS and CDR2 is YYEKEE (reference sequence). There are 14 residues in the CDR3. Sequencing used immunoSEQ v3.0 at survey level. In sequencing, about 40,000-50,000 T-cell genomes per sample were targeted. The table came from immunoSEQ multiplex PCR; TCRdb's copy has only in-frame clones and leaves some out. The sample has 25,000 to 30,000 clones, roughly 90% seen once. Sample: unsorted PBMCs, taken more than 5 years after starting antiretroviral therapy. J is TRBJ1-5 and V is TRBV5-5; D is perhaps TRBD1 (6 bases). The source of this sequence is a woman aged 35 to 49 with HIV. CDR3 region: CASSLGTSNQPQHF. The CDR3 DNA is TGTGCCAGCAGCTTAGGGACAAGCAATCAGCCCCAGCATTTT.